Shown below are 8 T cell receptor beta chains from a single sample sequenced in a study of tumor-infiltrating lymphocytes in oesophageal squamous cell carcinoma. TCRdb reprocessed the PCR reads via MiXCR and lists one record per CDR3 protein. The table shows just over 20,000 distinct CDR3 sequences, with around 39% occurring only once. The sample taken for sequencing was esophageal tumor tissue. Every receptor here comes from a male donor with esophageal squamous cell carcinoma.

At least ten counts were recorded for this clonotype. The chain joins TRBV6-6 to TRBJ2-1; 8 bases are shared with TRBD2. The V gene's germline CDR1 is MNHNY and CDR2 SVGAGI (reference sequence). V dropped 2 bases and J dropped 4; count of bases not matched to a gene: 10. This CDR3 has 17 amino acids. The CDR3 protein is CASSYAVAGKKYNEQFF. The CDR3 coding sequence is TGTGCCAGCAGTTACGCGGTAGCGGGAAAGAAATACAATGAGCAGTTCTTC.

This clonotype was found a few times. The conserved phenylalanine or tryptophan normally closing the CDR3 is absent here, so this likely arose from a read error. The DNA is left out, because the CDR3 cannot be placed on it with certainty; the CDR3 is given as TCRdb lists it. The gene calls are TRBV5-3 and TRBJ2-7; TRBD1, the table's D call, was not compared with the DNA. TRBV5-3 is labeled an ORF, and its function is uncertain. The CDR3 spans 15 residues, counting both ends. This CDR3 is CASSVPNGWGYTFGS.

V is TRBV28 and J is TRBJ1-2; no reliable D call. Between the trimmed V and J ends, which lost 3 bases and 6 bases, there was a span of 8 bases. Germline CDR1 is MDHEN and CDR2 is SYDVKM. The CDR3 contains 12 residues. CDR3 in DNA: TGTGCCAGCAGTTTTTCCTGGGATGGCTACACCTTC. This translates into CASSFSWDGYTF.

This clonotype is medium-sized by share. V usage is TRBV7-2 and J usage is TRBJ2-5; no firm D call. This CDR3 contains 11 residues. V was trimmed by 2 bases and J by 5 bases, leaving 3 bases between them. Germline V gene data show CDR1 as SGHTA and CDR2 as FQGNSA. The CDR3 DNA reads TGTGCCAGCAGCTTAAGCGAGACCCAGTACTTC. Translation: CASSLSETQYF. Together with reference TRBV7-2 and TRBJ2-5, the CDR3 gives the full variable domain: GAGVSQSPSNKVTEKGKDVELRCDPISGHTALYWYRQSLGQGLEFLIYFQGNSAPDKSGLPSDRFSAERTGGSVSTLTIQRTQQEDSAVYLCASSLSETQYFGPGTRLLVL.

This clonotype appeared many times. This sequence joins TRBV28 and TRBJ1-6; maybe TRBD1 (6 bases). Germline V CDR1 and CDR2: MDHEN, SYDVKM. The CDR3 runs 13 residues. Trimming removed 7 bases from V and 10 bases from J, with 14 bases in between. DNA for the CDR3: TGTGCCAGCAATGGGGGCGGACGATCACCCCTCCACTTT. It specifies CASNGGGRSPLHF.

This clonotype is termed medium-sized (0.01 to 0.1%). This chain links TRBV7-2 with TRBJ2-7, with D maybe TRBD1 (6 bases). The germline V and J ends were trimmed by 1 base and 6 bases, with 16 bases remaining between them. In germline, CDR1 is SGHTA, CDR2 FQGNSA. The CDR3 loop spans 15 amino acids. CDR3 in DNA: TGTGCCAGCAGCTTAGGCCGTAACAGGGTCCTCGAGCAGTACTTC. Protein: CASSLGRNRVLEQYF.

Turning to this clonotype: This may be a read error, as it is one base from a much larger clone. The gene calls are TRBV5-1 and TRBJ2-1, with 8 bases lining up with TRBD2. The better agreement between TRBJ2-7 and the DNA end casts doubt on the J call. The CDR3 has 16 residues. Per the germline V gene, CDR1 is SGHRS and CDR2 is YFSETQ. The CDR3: CASSLGTSLYYNEQYF. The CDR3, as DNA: TGCGCCAGCAGCTTGGGGACTAGCCTCTATTACAATGAGCAGTACTTC.

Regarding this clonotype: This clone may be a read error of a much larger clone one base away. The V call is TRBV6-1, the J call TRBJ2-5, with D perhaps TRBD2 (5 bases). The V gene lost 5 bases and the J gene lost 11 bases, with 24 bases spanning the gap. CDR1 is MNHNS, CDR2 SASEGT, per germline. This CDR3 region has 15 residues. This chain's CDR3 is CASSYNEGSYNEQYF. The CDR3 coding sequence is TGTGCCAGCAGTTACAATGAGGGCTCGTACAATGAGCAGTACTTC.